These 2 T cell receptor beta chains came from one sample sequenced in a study of OX40 agonist ivuxolimab in advanced cancers. Clones were sequenced by immunoSEQ multiplex PCR, and TCRdb holds only the in-frame ones, with some missing. The sample contains roughly 150,000 clones, approximately 94% of which appear only once. The sample consisted of CD4+ or CD8+ T cells sorted from blood, taken in a trial of the OX40 agonist ivuxolimab. These receptors all come from an adult with an advanced solid tumor such as melanoma, head and neck, liver or kidney cancer.

The CDR3 reads CASSTPGQSLTGELFF. In nucleotides, the CDR3 is TGTGCCAGCAGCACCCCGGGACAGTCTCTCACCGGGGAGCTGTTTTTT. The genes are TRBV5-6 and TRBJ2-2; 7 positions agree with TRBD1. The CDR3 loop spans 16 amino acids. Germline CDR1 is SGHDT and CDR2 is YYEEEE. Losses at the gene ends were 4 bases for V and 4 bases for J; bases not matched to a gene: 10.

The CDR3 DNA follows: TGTGCCAGCAGAGGGACGTACCTAACCTACGAGCAGTACTTC. Translating gives CASRGTYLTYEQYF. The J gene is TRBJ2-7, the V gene TRBV6-5; D tentatively fits TRBD1 or TRBD2 (5 bases each). Germline assignment: CDR1 MNHEY and CDR2 SVGAGI. V lost 6 bases, J lost 2 bases, and 14 bases lay in between. The CDR3 is made up of 14 amino acids.